The T cell receptor beta chain under discussion was sequenced for a study of cytomegalovirus exposure and HLA in healthy donors listed by TCRdb under 2017. In the study overall: A later analysis indicated that the 130 or so validation repertoires were generated on the platform also employed for the 600 to 750 repertoires of the first cohort. The study was designed to test whether signatures of past pathogen exposure could be identified by cataloging public T cell receptors. Besides the first cohort of 550 to 750 subjects, a separate validation cohort made up of 120 or so different subjects was used. High-throughput TCR immunosequencing, statistical association of individual TCRs with disease status, and machine learning were combined to predict cytomegalovirus infection status.

The library was made by the immunoSEQ multiplex PCR assay. The authors processed their data as follows. A statistical classification framework was built to diagnose cytomegalovirus status from the catalog of TCR beta chain sequences. What TCRdb holds here is the immuneACCESS table cut down to in-frame rearrangements. Part of the clones is not present; checked against another copy, under half of the missing clones reflect an unresolved V gene, and the others are unexplained. V and J calls and clone size come straight from that table; D and trimming were deduced from the DNA. The sample table shows roughly 350,000 clones, and just over 85% are seen once. The ten most abundant clones make up more than 0.8% of the sample. General conclusions and limits of the study: Of the cluster scores, 94% were above 0 in a later analysis, which found that TCRs clustered in the first cohort also tended to co-occur in the approximately 130 validation repertoires. The classifier was reported to diagnose cytomegalovirus status with high specificity and sensitivity in both the original and validation cohorts. The authors suggested that the approach could potentially be extended to other disease states and immunological phenotypes. A few of the identified cytomegalovirus-associated TCR beta chains were confirmed in vitro to be specific for cytomegalovirus antigens. A later analysis lacked HLA typing for the validation cohort, so it scored co-occurrence in that cohort across all 110 or so repertoires. Most TCR sequences were observed very rarely across donors, whereas some public TCRs were present in many individuals. The study listed 164 TCR beta chains as associated with cytomegalovirus.

Donors formed part of the validation cohort, which comprised approximately 130 subjects and was distinct from the first cohort of under 800 subjects. As for this clone: Its antigen target is currently unknown. The input lacks base qualities; no much larger clone sits a single base away.

The CDR3, cysteine through phenylalanine, is 13 amino acids long. The sequence is cut down to CDR3 DNA, 39 bases in frame from base 1. In the germline V gene (reference sequence), CDR1 corresponds to LNHNV and CDR2 to YYDKDF. A distance of 13 bases separates the germline ends of V and J, which lose 8 bases and 2 bases respectively. The clonotype was recovered from a woman aged 18-35 years in good health and CMV-seronegative. The source material was PBMCs. The chain uses TRBV15 and TRBJ2-7; TRBD1 is a possible D gene, resting on 5 matching bases. The nucleotide sequence reads TGTGCCACCCGGAGCACAGGAGCCTACGAGCAGTACTTC. This sequence encodes CATRSTGAYEQYF.